The 10 T cell receptor beta chains reported below all come from one sample, sequenced in a study of response to subunit inactivated influenza vaccine. TCRdb redid the calling of the RT-PCR reads with MiXCR, one entry per CDR3 protein. The table shows around 520,000 distinct CDR3 sequences, with 25% occurring only once. The sequenced sample was CD4+ T cells sorted from PBMCs, obtained roughly 5 days after vaccination. Every receptor here comes from a man aged 50 or older who received an inactivated influenza vaccine.

The chain employs TRBV20-1 and TRBJ2-2; possibly TRBD1 for D (5 bases). Trimming left V 6 bases short and J 10 bases short, with 18 bases between. Germline values: CDR1 DFQATT, CDR2 SNEGSKA (reference sequence). The CDR3 is made up of 13 amino acids. The CDR3 DNA follows: TGCAGTGCCGGATTGGGGTGGGGCGAGGAGCTGTTTTTT. Translation: CSAGLGWGEELFF.

V is TRBV5-1 and J is TRBJ2-1; the D gene is possibly TRBD1 (5 bases). This CDR3 has 14 amino acids. Trimming removed 7 bases from V and 8 bases from J, with 19 bases in between. CDR1 is SGHRS and CDR2 is YFSETQ in the germline V gene. CDR3: CASESQGLRDEQFF. The CDR3 DNA reads as TGCGCCAGCGAAAGCCAGGGTTTACGAGATGAGCAGTTCTTC.

The genes are TRBV4-2 and TRBJ2-3; D unresolved. CDR1 is LGHNA, CDR2 YNFKEQ, per germline. This CDR3 comprises 15 residues. V was cut by 0 bases and J by 5 bases, with 12 bases left in between. The CDR3, as DNA: TGTGCCAGCAGCCAAGATACCCTAGTCATAGATACGCAGTATTTT. This translates into CASSQDTLVIDTQYF.

The rearrangement links TRBV5-5 to TRBJ2-7; tentative D call: TRBD2 (6 bases). Germline CDR1 and CDR2: SGHKS and YYEKEE (reference sequence). The CDR3 spans 15 residues. Deletions cut 4 bases from V and 2 bases from J, with 16 bases between. CDR3 region: CASSHPGGVPYEQYF. CDR3 DNA sequence: TGTGCCAGCAGCCATCCCGGAGGGGTCCCCTACGAGCAGTACTTC.

V is TRBV5-1 and J is TRBJ2-4, with D possibly being TRBD1 (6 bases). V shed 4 bases and J shed 7 bases, with 18 bases lying between them. The CDR3 consists of 15 residues. The germline V gene encodes CDR1 SGHRS and CDR2 YFSETQ. The CDR3 loop reads CASSHGQWDFNIQYF. CDR3 in DNA: TGCGCCAGCAGCCACGGACAGTGGGATTTCAACATTCAGTACTTC.

The V and J genes are TRBV4-2 and TRBJ1-2; TRBD1 aligns across 7 bases. The J segment lost 8 bases and the V segment lost 1 base, leaving 1 base of the junction unmatched. Looked up from germline, CDR1 is LGHNA and CDR2 is YNFKEQ. The CDR3 runs 12 residues. The CDR3: CASSQGDRGYTF. The CDR3 DNA sequence: TGTGCCAGCAGCCAAGGGGACAGAGGCTACACCTTC.

The V gene is TRBV9, the J gene TRBJ1-4, with 7 bases matching TRBD1. Germline assignment: CDR1 SGDLS and CDR2 YYNGEE. J gave up 5 bases and V 3 bases, and 7 bases lay outside the gene matches. CDR3 length: 15 amino acids. The CDR3 sequence is CASSAQTGPNEKLFF. The CDR3 DNA sequence: TGTGCCAGCAGCGCGCAGACAGGGCCGAATGAAAAACTGTTTTTT.

This clonotype was recorded a few times. This chain links TRBV29-1 with TRBJ1-2; no reliable D call. V was pared by 0 bases and J by 8 bases, with 19 bases between. Germline V gives CDR1 SQVTM, CDR2 ANQGSEA. CDR3 length: 15 residues. CDR3 protein: CSVEDARRRTGGYTF. The CDR3, as DNA: TGCAGCGTTGAAGATGCCAGGCGGCGCACTGGGGGCTACACCTTC.

This clonotype was picked up a small number of times. One junction end does not reproduce the germline sequence, and a read error may be involved. In DNA form, the CDR3 reads TGCAGCGTTGGCAGACAGGGGAACGCTGAAGCTTTCTTT. This gives the protein CSVGRQGNAEAFF. V is TRBV29-1 and J is TRBJ1-1; 8 nucleotides align to TRBD1. Germline V gene sequence: CDR1 SQVTM, CDR2 ANQGSEA. The CDR3 totals 13 residues.

The chain couples TRBV20-1 to TRBJ2-2, with a weak D call TRBD2 (6 bases). The V end lost 5 bases, the J end lost 1 base, and 8 bases lay between the germline ends. The CDR3 consists of 13 residues. Germline V gene data show CDR1 as DFQATT and CDR2 as SNEGSKA (reference sequence). DNA for the CDR3: TGCAGTGCTGTAGCGGTGAACACCGGGGAGCTGTTTTTT. Its protein product is CSAVAVNTGELFF.